Below, 10 T cell receptor beta chains from the same sample are listed, as sequenced in a study of blood T cell repertoires in COVID-19 (TCRdb year 2020). To prepare the library, the immunoSEQ multiplex PCR assay was applied. TCRdb's version of the immuneACCESS table is confined to in-frame rearrangements and falls short of the full clone set. An unresolved V gene accounts for under half of the shortfall where checked; the remainder is of unknown origin. Here the sample has about 480,000 clones; roughly 90% occur a single time. Less than 2% of the sample lies in the top ten. The sample taken for sequencing was PBMCs or T cells enriched from blood (not recorded which). These receptors were obtained from a woman aged 40 to 50 who had recovered from COVID-19.

The rearrangement uses TRBV7-6 and TRBJ2-1; 8 nucleotides agree with TRBD1. Germline V gives CDR1 SGHVS, CDR2 FNYEAQ. V shed 4 bases, J shed 5 bases, and the junction held 7 bases outside the gene matches. The CDR3 sequence is 15 residues long. In DNA form, the CDR3 reads TGTGCCAGCAGCTCCCGACAGGGGAACCACAATGAGCAGTTCTTC. As protein: CASSSRQGNHNEQFF.

The chain links TRBV10-3 to TRBJ1-2; D perhaps matches TRBD1 (5 bases). The CDR3 has 14 amino acids. The germline gives CDR1 ENHRY, CDR2 SYGVKD. Deletions cut 5 bases from V and 0 bases from J, with 10 bases between. The DNA of the CDR3 is TGTGCCATCAGTTATGGAGGGGCTAACTATGGCTACACCTTC. This gives the protein CAISYGGANYGYTF.

The sample holds one count of this clone. The chain recombines TRBV7-2 with TRBJ1-2; TRBD1 matches at 8 bases. Germline CDR1 and CDR2: SGHTA and FQGNSA. There are 15 residues in the CDR3. V was pared by 4 bases and J by 4 bases, with 8 bases of the junction left unmatched. CDR3 loop: CASSSRAGGSYGYTF. The CDR3 DNA follows: TGTGCCAGCAGCTCCCGGGCAGGGGGCAGCTATGGCTACACCTTC.

The genes are TRBV24-1 and TRBJ2-1; TRBD2 aligns across 11 bases. The junction had 8 bases not matched to a gene; V was cut back by 4 bases and J by 4 bases. The CDR3 totals 17 residues. Germline V gives CDR1 KGHDR, CDR2 SFDVKD. Written as DNA, the CDR3 is TGTGCCACCAGTGACCCACTAGCGGGAGAGTCATACAATGAGCAGTTCTTC. Its translation is CATSDPLAGESYNEQFF.

This sequence joins TRBV6-1 and TRBJ2-7; D may be TRBD1 (6 bases). V dropped 5 bases and J dropped 2 bases, with 22 bases sitting between them. Germline values: CDR1 MNHNS, CDR2 SASEGT. There are 17 residues in the CDR3. CDR3 sequence (DNA): TGTGCCAGCAGTAAAGGGGACACTTGGACCCGTCCCTACGAGCAGTACTTC. Translating gives CASSKGDTWTRPYEQYF.

The J gene is TRBJ1-6, the V gene TRBV6-1; maybe TRBD1 (6 bases). The germline CDR1 and CDR2 sequences are MNHNS and SASEGT. This CDR3 region has 18 residues. V shed 2 bases and J shed 2 bases, with 16 bases lying between them. This chain's CDR3 is CASSERVFRDTYNSPLHF. CDR3 DNA: TGTGCCAGCAGTGAACGCGTGTTTAGGGACACCTATAATTCACCCCTCCACTTT.

This chain uses TRBV27 with TRBJ2-2; 9 bases are shared with TRBD1. The CDR3 has 18 amino acids. Germline V gene lookup returns CDR1 MNHEY and CDR2 SMNVEV (reference sequence). The V and J ends lost 6 bases and 4 bases, in that order; junction bases with no gene match: 15. In DNA form, the CDR3 reads TGTGCCAGCAGCTCGACCGTCCGACAGGGGGTGGTCACCGGGGAGCTGTTTTTT. Translation gives CASSSTVRQGVVTGELFF.

This clone showed up just once. The CDR3 sequence: CASSLAVGQDLYGYTF. The CDR3 nucleotides are TGTGCCAGCAGCTTGGCCGTGGGACAGGACCTCTATGGCTACACCTTC. The rearrangement joins TRBV5-5 to TRBJ1-2; 8 nucleotides align to TRBD1. The germline V gene has CDR1 SGHKS and CDR2 YYEKEE (reference sequence). The CDR3 extends over 16 amino acids. The junction had 8 bases not matched to a gene; V was cut back by 0 bases and J by 4 bases.

V is TRBV7-2 and J is TRBJ2-7; TRBD1 agrees at 7 bases. From germline, CDR1 is SGHTA and CDR2 FQGNSA. Trimming removed 1 base from V and 4 bases from J; junction bases left unmatched: 4. The CDR3 contains 14 residues. The CDR3 region is CASSLVTGWYEQYF. The CDR3 DNA reads TGTGCCAGCAGCTTAGTGACAGGGTGGTACGAGCAGTACTTC.

The chain is built from TRBV11-2 and TRBJ2-4; possibly TRBD1 for D (6 bases). Germline V gene sequence: CDR1 SGHAT, CDR2 FQNNGV. This CDR3 has 13 amino acids. Trimming cost V 5 bases and J 9 bases, with 14 bases left between them. The CDR3 sequence is CASSEFRGAIQYF. CDR3 bases: TGTGCCAGCAGCGAATTCAGGGGAGCCATTCAGTACTTC.